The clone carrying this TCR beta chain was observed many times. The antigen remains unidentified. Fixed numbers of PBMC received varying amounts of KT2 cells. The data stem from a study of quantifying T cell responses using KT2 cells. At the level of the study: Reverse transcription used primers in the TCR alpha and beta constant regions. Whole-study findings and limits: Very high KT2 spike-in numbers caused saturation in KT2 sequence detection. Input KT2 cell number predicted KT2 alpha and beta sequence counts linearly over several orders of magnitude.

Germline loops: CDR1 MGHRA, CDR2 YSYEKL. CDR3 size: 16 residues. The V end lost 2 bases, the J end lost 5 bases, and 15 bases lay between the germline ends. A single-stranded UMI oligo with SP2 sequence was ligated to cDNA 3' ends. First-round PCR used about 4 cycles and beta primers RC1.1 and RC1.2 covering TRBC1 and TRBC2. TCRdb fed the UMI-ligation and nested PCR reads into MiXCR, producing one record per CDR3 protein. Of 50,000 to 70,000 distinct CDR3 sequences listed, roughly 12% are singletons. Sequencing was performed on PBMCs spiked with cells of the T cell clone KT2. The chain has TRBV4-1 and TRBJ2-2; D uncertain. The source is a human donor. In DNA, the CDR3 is TGCGCCAGCAGCCAAATTGATCTCATTAGAACCGGGGAGCTGTTTTTT. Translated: CASSQIDLIRTGELFF.